This T cell receptor beta chain was recorded in a study of blood T cells in healthy people across ages. Study context: T cells yielded about one barcoded beta molecule per two cells through template switching. Study-wide findings and caveats: Greater diversity and more naive CD4+ cells were seen in long-lived donors than in aged donors. Correlation between TCR beta diversity and naive T cell percentage was strong. Among T cells, TCR beta diversity per million cells dropped roughly linearly as age rose.

Remarks on this clonotype: Its antigen remains unknown.

Trimming cost V 7 bases and J 11 bases, with 20 bases left between them. The CDR3 has 13 amino acids. The V gene's germline CDR1 is MDHEN and CDR2 SYDVKM. For the second PCR, which ran for about 6 to 11 cycles, a sample-barcoded 5' primer and a J-beta primer mix were used. TCRdb fed the 5' RACE reads into MiXCR, producing one record per CDR3 protein. This table holds approximately 1.5 million distinct CDR3 sequences, approximately 43% found once. The clonotype originates from a woman under 30 in good health. The specimen sequenced was blood. This chain connects TRBV28 to TRBJ2-5; D not resolved. The CDR3: CASKFGFHNEQYF. DNA of the CDR3: TGTGCCAGCAAATTTGGGTTCCACAATGAGCAGTACTTC.